The source of this T cell receptor beta chain is a study of cytomegalovirus exposure and HLA in healthy donors. Overall study context: In a later analysis, it was reported that the 120 validation repertoires had been produced on the same platform as the 500 to 750 repertoires belonging to the first cohort.

Libraries were prepared by immunoSEQ multiplex PCR; TCRdb keeps only in-frame clonotypes and omits some of them. The sample includes around 150,000 clones, approximately 96% of them seen just once. V lost 0 bases and J lost 4; bases outside the gene matches: 5. The CDR3 consists of 17 residues. The V gene's germline CDR1 is LGHNA and CDR2 YSLEER. On this clone: Its target is unknown.

Study outcomes and limitations: CMV antigen specificity was confirmed in vitro for a few CMV-associated chains. Rarity characterized most TCR sequences, yet some public TCRs appeared in many donors. According to a subsequent analysis, TCR clusters identified in the first cohort showed a tendency to co-occur across the approximately 120 validation repertoires.

The chain combines TRBV4-3 with TRBJ2-1, with 11 nucleotides matching TRBD1. The sequenced material came from PBMCs. The sequence was collected from a woman aged 18-35 years in good health and CMV-seronegative. This CDR3 is CASSQDWGQGVYNEQFF. In DNA form, the CDR3 reads TGCGCCAGCAGCCAAGATTGGGGACAGGGGGTATACAATGAGCAGTTCTTC.